This is a list of T cell receptor beta chains from one sample in a study of blood T cell repertoires in COVID-19. Only in-frame clones appear in the TCRdb table, and some are missing; sequencing was by immunoSEQ multiplex PCR. Among a few hundred thousand clones, over 75% were seen once, and the ten largest hold approximately 8.1%. Sequencing input: peripheral blood. These receptors all come from a woman aged 50 to 60 who had recovered from COVID-19. The CDR3 runs from the conserved cysteine through the conserved F or W. D genes are given only for firm matches. Size values are once, few and many counts, or a class for expanded clones, and some rows have none.

clone_size j_call d_call v_call cdr3_aa cdr3_nt
. TRBJ1-5 . TRBV2 CASSTQGLDQPQHF TGTGCCAGCAGTACACAGGGCTTAGATCAGCCCCAGCATTTT
. TRBJ2-1 TRBD1 TRBV30 CAWNRGRGDEQFF TGTGCCTGGAACAGGGGGCGCGGTGATGAGCAGTTCTTC
. TRBJ2-2 . TRBV6-2/TRBV6-3 CASSPRELANTGELFF TGTGCCAGCAGCCCAAGAGAGCTAGCCAACACCGGGGAGCTGTTTTTT
once TRBJ2-7 . TRBV3-1/TRBV3-2 CASSAYGGRSYEQYF TGTGCCAGCAGCGCCTATGGGGGGAGGTCCTACGAGCAGTACTTC
. TRBJ1-2 . TRBV14 CASSQAAIPNYGYTF TGTGCCAGCAGCCAAGCCGCGATACCAAACTATGGCTACACCTTC
once TRBJ2-1 . TRBV5-1 CASRWGGEYNEQFF TGCGCCAGCAGATGGGGCGGCGAGTACAATGAGCAGTTCTTC
. TRBJ2-7 TRBD1 TRBV28 CASSPTGGPTRWEQYF TGTGCCAGCAGTCCAACAGGGGGGCCGACACGATGGGAGCAGTACTTC
. TRBJ2-7 TRBD1 TRBV7-9 CASSFTAGGSYEQYF TGTGCCAGCAGCTTCACGGCAGGGGGATCCTACGAGCAGTACTTC
. TRBJ1-1 TRBD1 TRBV29-1 CSVTGGTEAFF TGCAGCGTTACAGGGGGCACTGAAGCTTTCTTT
. TRBJ1-5 . TRBV19 CASSVGGGFQPQHF TGTGCCAGTAGCGTGGGAGGGGGTTTTCAGCCCCAGCATTTT
. TRBJ1-1 TRBD1 TRBV5-1 CASRPRQGNTEAFF TGCGCCAGCAGGCCCAGACAGGGGAACACTGAAGCTTTCTTT
. TRBJ2-7 . TRBV20-1 CSASDTYEQYF TGCAGTGCTAGTGACACCTACGAGCAGTACTTC
. TRBJ2-7 . TRBV29-1 CSVDQEYEQYF TGCAGCGTAGACCAGGAATACGAGCAGTACTTC
few TRBJ2-1 TRBD2 TRBV7-3 CASSSQPSGNEQFF TGTGCCAGCAGCTCCCAGCCTAGCGGCAATGAGCAGTTCTTC
. TRBJ2-7 TRBD1 TRBV27 CASSLTGSYEQYF TGTGCCAGCAGTCTGACAGGGTCCTACGAGCAGTACTTC
once TRBJ1-6 . TRBV19 CASSPRARRDSPLHF TGTGCCAGTAGTCCCAGGGCTCGCCGGGATTCACCCCTCCACTTT
few TRBJ1-6 . TRBV28 CASSLGGPQGNSPLHF TGTGCCAGCAGTTTAGGAGGACCTCAAGGCAATTCACCCCTCCACTTT
. TRBJ2-7 TRBD1 TRBV11-2 CASSPRTGVDYEQYF TGTGCCAGCAGCCCCCGGACAGGGGTTGACTACGAGCAGTACTTC
. TRBJ1-1 . TRBV30 CAWQENTEAFF TGTGCCTGGCAGGAGAACACTGAAGCTTTCTTT
few TRBJ2-7 TRBD1 TRBV7-9 CASSAYTGAIDEQYF TGTGCCAGCAGCGCTTATACAGGGGCTATTGACGAGCAGTACTTC
. TRBJ2-1 . TRBV9 CASSVDRSDEQFF TGTGCCAGCAGCGTAGACAGGTCCGATGAGCAGTTCTTC
. TRBJ1-1 . TRBV19 CASTKGLSGTEAFF TGTGCCAGTACCAAGGGGTTGTCGGGCACTGAAGCTTTCTTT
few TRBJ1-5 . TRBV6-5 CASSSTRQSAQHF TGTGCCAGCAGTTCAACTCGACAGTCAGCCCAGCATTTT
. TRBJ1-2 . TRBV6-2/TRBV6-3 CASRPTGLYGYTF TGTGCCAGCAGACCTACAGGGTTATATGGCTACACCTTC
. TRBJ1-6 . TRBV7-2 CASSITPPREGNSPLHF TGTGCCAGCAGCATTACTCCTCCCAGGGAGGGTAACTCACCCCTCCACTTT
. TRBJ2-3 . TRBV12-3/TRBV12-4 CASSLVADTQYF TGTGCCAGCAGTTTAGTAGCGGATACGCAGTATTTT
. TRBJ1-2 . TRBV3-1/TRBV3-2 CASSPGYGYTF TGTGCCAGCAGCCCGGGCTATGGCTACACCTTC
. TRBJ2-1 . TRBV27 CASAVAPNEQFF TGTGCCAGCGCTGTAGCCCCCAATGAGCAGTTCTTC
. TRBJ1-5 . TRBV21-1 CASSDRGGNQPQHF TGTGCCAGCAGCGACAGGGGAGGCAATCAGCCCCAGCATTTT